This T cell receptor beta chain was profiled in a study of blood T cell repertoires in COVID-19. At the level of the study: Spain, Italy and the United States supplied samples that represented acute and convalescent COVID-19. Sources were T cells, B-cell-depleted T cells, or PBMCs; the material itself was cDNA or gDNA.

This clone was seen a handful of times. CDR1 and CDR2 from the germline V gene are MNHEY and SMNVEV (reference sequence). This CDR3 is 15 amino acids long. Between the trimmed V and J ends, which lost 5 bases and 1 base, there was a span of 14 bases. In the original workflow: Reference gene primers were amplified, and this amplification served to estimate nucleated cell counts. Clones were sequenced by immunoSEQ multiplex PCR, and TCRdb holds only the in-frame ones, with some missing. V, J and clone size reflect that table, while D and trimming were determined from the DNA. Of about 110,000 clones listed, 71% were seen once; the top ten hold 1.5% to 2%.

The sequenced sample was peripheral blood. The receptor was derived from a woman between 35 and 50 years old with acute or convalescent COVID-19. The J gene is TRBJ1-1, the V gene TRBV27; a possible D gene is TRBD1 (5 bases). CDR3 DNA: TGTGCCAGCAGTCCCAGACGGGGGAGGAACACTGAAGCTTTCTTT. This encodes CASSPRRGRNTEAFF.